This TCR beta chain was identified during a study of blood T cell repertoires in COVID-19. The overall study: PBMCs, B-cell-depleted T cells, or T cells were the source of the cDNA or gDNA that made up the material.

In the authors' workflow: Amplification of reference gene primers was used by the study to estimate nucleated cell counts. Assay: immunoSEQ multiplex PCR; the TCRdb copy retains only in-frame clones and omits some. For V, J and clone size, that table is used; D and trimming come from the DNA. The sample lists about 240,000 clones, roughly 88% occurring once. After removal of 1 base from V and 5 bases from J, the junction contained 0 bases not matched to a gene. Germline loops: CDR1 SGHVS, CDR2 FNYEAQ. This CDR3 comprises 14 residues. The receptor's source is a man older than 75 with acute or convalescent COVID-19. The sequenced sample consisted of peripheral blood. V usage is TRBV7-6 and J usage is TRBJ1-5, with 9 bases aligning to TRBD1. The CDR3 DNA is TGTGCCAGCAGCTTAGGGGACAGGGATCAGCCCCAGCATTTT. It translates to CASSLGDRDQPQHF.